The rows below give T cell receptor beta chains drawn from one sample of a study of STAT3 mutations in large granular lymphocyte leukemia. Only in-frame clones appear in the TCRdb table, and some are missing; sequencing was by immunoSEQ multiplex PCR. The table includes about 8,600 clones, 85% to 90% detected once. Sample: peripheral blood mononuclear cells. The receptor source for this set is an elderly man with T-cell large granular lymphocyte leukemia. Some clones in this sample may be carry-over from other donors' samples. CDR3s include the opening cysteine and the closing phenylalanine or tryptophan. Fields, in order: clone size, J gene, V gene, D gene, CDR3 DNA, CDR3 protein. The D gene is left open where the match is weak. Not every row has a clone size; where given, it reads once, few, many or a size class.

NA TRBJ1-2 TRBV28 NA TGTGCCAGAGAGTCCTATGGCTACACCTTC CARESYGYTF
NA TRBJ2-3 TRBV29-1 TRBD2 TGCAGCGTTGATTTCCCTTCGCGGGAGTCAAGCACAGATACGCAGTATTTT CSVDFPSRESSTDTQYF
NA TRBJ2-7 TRBV27 TRBD1 TGTGCCAGCAGTATCACCGGGACAGGGTCCTACGAGCAGTACTTC CASSITGTGSYEQYF
NA TRBJ2-1 TRBV15 NA TGTGCCACCAGCAGGGACCCGAGCTCCTACAATGAGCAGTTCTTC CATSRDPSSYNEQFF
NA TRBJ1-3 TRBV5-1 NA TGCGCCAGCAGCTTGCCAGAGAGCTCTGGAAACACCATATATTTT CASSLPESSGNTIYF
NA TRBJ1-6 TRBV5-1 NA TGCGCCAGCAGCTTGGATGGGGCGGGTTCACCCCTCCACTTT CASSLDGAGSPLHF
large TRBJ1-2 TRBV5-1 NA TGCGCCAGCAGCTTGGGGACGGTGGCCCTATACTATGGCTACACCTTC CASSLGTVALYYGYTF
NA TRBJ1-6 TRBV14 NA TGTGCCAGCAGCCATGGGGGGGAAGGATCACCCCTCCACTTT CASSHGGEGSPLHF
NA TRBJ2-3 TRBV30 TRBD2 TGTGCCTGGAGTGTGGGGGGGGCAGATACGCAGTATTTT CAWSVGGADTQYF
once TRBJ1-2 TRBV5-1 TRBD1 TGCGCCAGCAGCCCCGCGGCCAGGGGGCAAGGCTACACCTTC CASSPAARGQGYTF
NA TRBJ1-1 TRBV7-7 NA TGTGCTAGCAGCTTAGCAGGGGACACTGAAGCTTTCTTT CASSLAGDTEAFF
once TRBJ1-2 TRBV5-1 NA TGCGCCAGCAGCTTGGAAACGGGCTGGGGCTACACCTTC CASSLETGWGYTF
NA TRBJ1-1 TRBV6-6 TRBD1 TGTGCCAGCAGTTATACAGGGGAAGGTGGCACTGAAGCTTTCTTT CASSYTGEGGTEAFF
NA TRBJ1-6 TRBV15 TRBD1 TGTGCCACCAGCAGACCCCTACAGGGGGCTTGGGATTCACCCCTCCACTTT CATSRPLQGAWDSPLHF
few TRBJ1-1 TRBV11-1 NA TGTGCCATCGCGTATGGGACTGAAGCTTTCTTT CAIAYGTEAFF
NA TRBJ1-6 TRBV19 NA TGTGCCAGTAGTATTACGAGAAATTCACCCCTCCACTTT CASSITRNSPLHF
NA TRBJ2-2 TRBV21-1 NA TGTGCCAGCAGCATGGGGGCAGGTCACACCGGGGAGCTGTTTTTT CASSMGAGHTGELFF
NA TRBJ2-7 TRBV7-2 NA TGTGCCAGCAGCCCGTCCCCCGGGGATACCTACGAGCAGTACTTC CASSPSPGDTYEQYF
NA TRBJ2-5 TRBV7-9 TRBD2 TGTGCCAGCAGCGAGGGACTAGCGGGTGCTCAAGAGACCCAGTACTTC CASSEGLAGAQETQYF
NA TRBJ2-3 TRBV5-4 NA TGTGCCAGCAGTCCTAGAGGGGACGGGCAGTATTTT CASSPRGDGQYF
few TRBJ1-5 TRBV19 NA TGTGCCGGGGGGGACAGCAATCAGCCCCAGCATTTT CAGGDSNQPQHF
NA TRBJ1-1 TRBV30 NA TGTGCCTGGAGCCCTTCCCCCTCGGACGGTGAAGCTTTCTTT CAWSPSPSDGEAFF
NA TRBJ1-6 TRBV6-6 NA TGTGCCAGCAGACAGACCTCCGGTTTAGGTCCCCTCCACTTT CASRQTSGLGPLHF
NA TRBJ2-7 TRBV29-1 NA TGCAGCGTTGCAGGGCTGGCTTACGAGCAGTACTTC CSVAGLAYEQYF
NA TRBJ2-5 TRBV7-2 NA TGTGCCAGCAGCTTACATACAGGGACCCCGGAGACCCAGTACTTC CASSLHTGTPETQYF
NA TRBJ2-7 TRBV14 NA TGTGCCAGCAGCCAAGCCCAAGACAGGGAGCAGTACTTC CASSQAQDREQYF
NA TRBJ1-1 TRBV30 TRBD1 TGTGCCTGGCGACAGGGTTTGAACACTGAAGCTTTCTTT CAWRQGLNTEAFF
NA TRBJ1-2 TRBV29-1 NA TGCAGCGTTTCTCCCGGGACGAAACTCTATGGCTACACCTTC CSVSPGTKLYGYTF
NA TRBJ1-3 TRBV6-5 TRBD1 TGTGCCAGCAGCACCGACAGGGGAACTGGAAACACCATATATTTT CASSTDRGTGNTIYF
few TRBJ1-6 TRBV21-1 NA NA CASSVGQGSPLHF
NA TRBJ2-4 TRBV5-1 NA TGCGCCAGCAGCTTGCGGGCCCCGAGAGACATTCAGTACTTC CASSLRAPRDIQYF
NA TRBJ2-7 TRBV7-2 TRBD2 TGTGCCAGCAGCTCTCTAGCGGGGGGCGCCTACGAGCAGTACTTC CASSSLAGGAYEQYF
NA TRBJ1-5 TRBV30 NA TGTGCCTGGAGCAAAGGGAGGACAGACGGCAATCAGCCCCAGCATTTT CAWSKGRTDGNQPQHF
NA TRBJ1-6 TRBV4-2 TRBD1 TGTGCCAGCAGCCAGGGACCGGGACAGGGTGAAAGGGCCCTCCACTTT CASSQGPGQGERALHF
large TRBJ2-7 TRBV4-1 NA TGCGCCAGCAGCCAAGCTTACAAGACCTACGAGCAGTACTTC CASSQAYKTYEQYF
NA TRBJ2-5 TRBV4-1 NA TGCGCCAGCAGCCACGCTGACTGGGTTAGGGGAGAGACCCAGTACTTC CASSHADWVRGETQYF
NA TRBJ2-3 TRBV2 TRBD2 TGTGCCAGCAGTGTCGCGGGGGGCTTTAGCACAGATACGCAGTATTTT CASSVAGGFSTDTQYF
NA TRBJ2-7 TRBV18 TRBD1 TGTGCCAGCTCACAAACAGGGGGTAACGAGCAGTACTTC CASSQTGGNEQYF
NA TRBJ2-1 TRBV4-1 TRBD2 TGCGCCAGCAGCACAAGACTAGCGGGGGGGCCGTGGAATGAGCAGTTCTTC CASSTRLAGGPWNEQFF
NA TRBJ2-1 TRBV7-9 TRBD2 TGTGCCAGCAGCTTAGTAGGACTAGCGAATGAGCAGTTCTTC CASSLVGLANEQFF
NA TRBJ1-5 TRBV6-5 TRBD1 TGTGCCAGCAGCCGCTCAGGGGGTCAGCCCCAGCATTTT CASSRSGGQPQHF
NA TRBJ1-2 TRBV5-1 TRBD1 TGCGCCAGCAGCTCGACAGGGGGAGGCTATGGCTACACCTTC CASSSTGGGYGYTF
NA TRBJ2-7 TRBV29-1 TRBD2 TGCAGCGTTGAGAGGGAGGGGTGGTACGAGCAGTACTTC CSVEREGWYEQYF
NA TRBJ1-5 TRBV14 NA TGTGCCAGCAGCCAAGGGGGAATCGATCAGCCCCAGCATTTT CASSQGGIDQPQHF
NA TRBJ1-2 TRBV5-6 NA TGTGCCAGCAGCTCACTCGGGGGAGCTAACTATGGCTACACCTTC CASSSLGGANYGYTF
NA TRBJ2-5 TRBV29-1 NA TGCAGCGTTGAAGCCCCCTCGGGGTGGGCCCAGTACTTC CSVEAPSGWAQYF
NA TRBJ2-1 TRBV5-1 NA TGCGCCAGCTACGAGGCGGGGTTATACAATGAGCAGTTCTTC CASYEAGLYNEQFF
NA TRBJ2-2 TRBV9 TRBD1 TGTGCCAGCAGCTACCGACAGGGGGGGGTAAACACCGGGGAGCTGTTTTTT CASSYRQGGVNTGELFF
NA TRBJ2-6 TRBV29-1 NA TGCAGCGTTGAATCGACTTCTGGGGCCAACGTCCTGACTTTC CSVESTSGANVLTF
NA TRBJ1-4 TRBV5-1 TRBD1 TGCGCCAGCAGCTGGGGACAGGCCCTTAATGAAAAACTGTTTTTT CASSWGQALNEKLFF
NA TRBJ2-3 TRBV6-6 NA TGTGCCAGCCGTCAAGGACGCAGCACAGATACGCAGTATTTT CASRQGRSTDTQYF